This is a list of T cell receptor beta chains from one sample in a study of neurological immune-mediated disorders. From the 5' RACE reads, TCRdb called clonotypes with MiXCR, one entry per CDR3 protein. The data contain approximately 40,000 distinct CDR3 sequences, about 3.8% of them singletons. Sequenced material: PBMCs. Every receptor here comes from a young man with multiple sclerosis. CDR3s include the opening cysteine and the closing phenylalanine or tryptophan. A D gene is named only where the DNA matches it firmly. Clone size is stated in some rows and not others, as once, few, many or a class when expanded.

abundance	v_gene	j_gene	len	d_gene	CDR3aa	CDR3nt
medium-sized	TRBV5-1	TRBJ1-1	14	NA	CASRTSTGNTEAFF	TGCGCCAGCCGGACTTCGACAGGGAACACTGAAGCTTTCTTT
many	TRBV20-1	TRBJ2-7	13	TRBD1	CSASPGGSYEQYF	TGCAGTGCTAGTCCAGGGGGCTCCTACGAGCAGTACTTC
many	TRBV5-1	TRBJ1-5	16	TRBD1	CASSLDGQGVNQPQHF	TGCGCCAGCAGCTTAGACGGACAGGGGGTCAATCAGCCCCAGCATTTT
many	TRBV14	TRBJ2-3	14	NA	CASSQDASTDTQYF	TGTGCCAGCAGCCAAGACGCTAGCACAGATACGCAGTATTTT
many	TRBV20-1	TRBJ1-5	15	NA	CSASPDTGLNQPQHF	TGCAGTGCTAGCCCTGACACCGGGCTCAATCAGCCCCAGCATTTT
many	TRBV7-9	TRBJ1-1	14	TRBD1	CASSLRTGNTEAFF	TGTGCCAGCAGCTTAAGGACAGGGAACACTGAAGCTTTCTTT
few	TRBV9	TRBJ1-2	13	NA	CASGNPVGYGYTF	TGTGCCAGCGGAAACCCTGTGGGCTATGGCTACACCTTC
few	TRBV20-1	TRBJ2-7	13	TRBD2	CSATGGGGYEQYF	TGCAGTGCTACGGGCGGGGGAGGCTACGAGCAGTACTTC
NA	TRBV7-2	TRBJ1-5	16	TRBD1	CASSSHYRGLVQPQHF	TGTGCCAGCAGCTCCCACTACAGGGGGCTCGTTCAGCCCCAGCATTTT
many	TRBV3-1	TRBJ2-5	14	NA	CASSQEGRRETQYF	TGTGCCAGCAGCCAAGAGGGCCGGAGGGAGACCCAGTACTTC
few	TRBV11-2	TRBJ1-5	13	NA	CASSLEGSQPQHF	TGTGCCAGCAGCTTAGAGGGGAGTCAGCCCCAGCATTTT
NA	TRBV20-1	TRBJ2-5	14	NA	CSARVHQYQETQYF	TGCAGTGCTAGGGTACACCAGTACCAAGAGACCCAGTACTTC
many	TRBV24-1	TRBJ2-1	12	NA	CATSDFWGEQFF	TGTGCCACCAGTGATTTCTGGGGTGAGCAGTTCTTC
many	TRBV28	TRBJ1-1	14	TRBD1	CASSTGQGTTEAFF	TGTGCCAGCAGCACCGGACAGGGGACCACTGAAGCTTTCTTT
many	TRBV7-2	TRBJ1-2	13	NA	CASSLVMGNGYTF	TGTGCCAGCAGCTTAGTTATGGGGAACGGCTACACCTTC
few	TRBV5-1	TRBJ2-3	15	NA	CASSLRGVGTDTQYF	TGCGCCAGCAGCTTGAGAGGGGTCGGCACAGATACGCAGTATTTT
NA	TRBV20-1	TRBJ2-5	17	NA	CSARDSTGIKYQETQYF	TGCAGTGCTAGAGATAGCACAGGGATAAAGTACCAAGAGACCCAGTACTTC
NA	TRBV6-2/TRBV6-3	TRBJ1-1	13	NA	CASSYTEGTEAFF	TGTGCCAGCAGTTACACTGAGGGGACTGAAGCTTTCTTT